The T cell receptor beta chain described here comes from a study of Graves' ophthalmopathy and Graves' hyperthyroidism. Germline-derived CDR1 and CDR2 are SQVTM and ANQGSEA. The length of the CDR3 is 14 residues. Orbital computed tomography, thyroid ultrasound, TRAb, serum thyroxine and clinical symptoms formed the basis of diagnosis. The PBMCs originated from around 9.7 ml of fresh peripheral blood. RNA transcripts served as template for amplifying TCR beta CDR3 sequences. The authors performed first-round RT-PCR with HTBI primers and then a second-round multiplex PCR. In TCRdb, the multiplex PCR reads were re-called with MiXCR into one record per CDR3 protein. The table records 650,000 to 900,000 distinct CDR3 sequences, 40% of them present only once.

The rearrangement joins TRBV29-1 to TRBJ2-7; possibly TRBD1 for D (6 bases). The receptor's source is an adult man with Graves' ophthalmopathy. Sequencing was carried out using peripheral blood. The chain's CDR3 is CASSPLTGSYEQYF. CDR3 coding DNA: TGCGCCAGCAGCCCGCTGACAGGCTCCTACGAGCAGTACTTC.